This T cell receptor (beta chain) came from a study of cytomegalovirus exposure and HLA in healthy donors. Study summary: The 90 to 150 validation repertoires were produced on the same platform as the 500 to 800 repertoires of the first cohort. This was reported in a later analysis.

This clone has a single count. The antigen is undetermined. While the first cohort had fewer than 850 subjects, the donors belonged to the separate validation cohort of 120 subjects. Unmatched junction bases numbered 7, after V lost 3 bases and J lost 3 bases. Germline V gives CDR1 SNHLY, CDR2 FYNNEI. CDR3 size: 16 residues. TCRdb keeps only in-frame clones here, not all; method: immunoSEQ multiplex PCR. In the table there are about 110,000 clones, roughly 95% of which are singletons. Study-level results: A subsequent analysis found that TCR clusters from the first cohort also tended to co-occur in the 120 or so validation repertoires, with roughly 95% of cluster scores above 0.

The sequence was obtained from a woman younger than 35 in good health and CMV-seronegative. The chain has TRBV2 and TRBJ2-3, with 9 nucleotides matching TRBD1. The sequencing input was PBMCs. The CDR3 DNA is TGTGCCAGCAGTGACCCGGGACAGGGAAGGACAGATACGCAGTATTTT. This translates into CASSDPGQGRTDTQYF.